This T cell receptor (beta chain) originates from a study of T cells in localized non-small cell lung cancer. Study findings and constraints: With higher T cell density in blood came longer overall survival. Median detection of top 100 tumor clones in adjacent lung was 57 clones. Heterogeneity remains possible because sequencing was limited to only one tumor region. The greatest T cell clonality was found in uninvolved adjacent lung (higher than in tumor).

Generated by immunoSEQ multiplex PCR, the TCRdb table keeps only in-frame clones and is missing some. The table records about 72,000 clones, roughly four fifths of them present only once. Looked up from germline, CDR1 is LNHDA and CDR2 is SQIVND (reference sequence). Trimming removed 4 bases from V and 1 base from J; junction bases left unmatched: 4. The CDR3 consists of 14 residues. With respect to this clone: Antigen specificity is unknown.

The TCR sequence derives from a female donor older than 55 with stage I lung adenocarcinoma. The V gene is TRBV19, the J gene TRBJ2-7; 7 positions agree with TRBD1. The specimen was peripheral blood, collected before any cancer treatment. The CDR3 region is CASSTSDRSYEQYF. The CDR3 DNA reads TGTGCCAGTAGTACCTCGGACAGGTCCTACGAGCAGTACTTC.